Listed below are T cell receptor beta chains from one sample, sequenced in a study of blood T cell repertoires in COVID-19. Sequencing used immunoSEQ multiplex PCR; TCRdb keeps in-frame clones, though not all of them. This table holds 65,000 to 70,000 clones, approximately 86% found once. Sequenced material: peripheral blood. Every receptor here comes from a man aged 35 to 55 with COVID-19, enrolled during active disease. Both conserved end residues are part of each CDR3. A D gene is named only where the DNA matches it firmly. Size is omitted from some rows. Given values are once, few, many or a class for expanded clones.

-	TRBJ1-5	-	TRBV4-1	CASSQSQGIGNQPQHF	TGCGCCAGCAGCCAGTCACAGGGCATCGGCAATCAGCCCCAGCATTTT
-	TRBJ2-3	-	TRBV10-3	CAISQQSTDTQYF	TGTGCCATCAGTCAACAGAGCACAGATACGCAGTATTTT
-	TRBJ2-7	-	TRBV30	CAWSVGLGTIYEQYF	TGTGCCTGGAGTGTAGGTCTAGGCACCATCTACGAGCAGTACTTC
-	TRBJ2-7	-	TRBV21-1	CASSKVEFVVYYEQYF	TGTGCCAGCAGCAAAGTGGAGTTCGTGGTATACTACGAGCAGTACTTC
TRBD1	TRBJ1-1	once	TRBV15	CATSRVPGQAAEAFF	TGTGCCACCAGCAGAGTACCGGGACAGGCAGCTGAAGCTTTCTTT
TRBD1	TRBJ1-5	-	TRBV19	CASSVQTGDSNQPQHF	TGTGCCAGTAGTGTGCAGACAGGGGATAGCAATCAGCCCCAGCATTTT
TRBD1	TRBJ2-1	-	TRBV6-5	CASRDRDRGSDEQFF	TGTGCCAGCAGGGACCGGGACAGGGGGAGCGATGAGCAGTTCTTC
-	TRBJ1-5	-	TRBV19	CASWSLQGNQPQHF	TGTGCCAGTTGGTCATTACAGGGCAATCAGCCCCAGCATTTT
-	TRBJ2-2	-	TRBV11-2	CASSFPVGLNTGELFF	TGTGCCAGCAGCTTCCCCGTTGGACTGAACACCGGGGAGCTGTTTTTT
-	TRBJ2-5	-	TRBV12-5	CASGFIDRETQYF	TGTGCTAGTGGTTTCATAGACAGAGAGACCCAGTACTTC
-	TRBJ1-1	-	TRBV4-1	CASSELGVATEAFF	TGCGCCAGCAGCGAGTTAGGGGTGGCCACTGAAGCTTTCTTT
-	TRBJ2-5	-	TRBV2	CASSEVGTPGQETQYF	TGTGCCAGCAGTGAAGTAGGAACACCCGGGCAAGAGACCCAGTACTTC
-	TRBJ1-5	-	TRBV7-8	CASSLNPQGTNQPQHF	TGTGCCAGCAGCTTAAATCCCCAGGGGACCAATCAGCCCCAGCATTTT
-	TRBJ1-3	-	TRBV6-5	CASSSRQVGAGNTIYF	TGTGCCAGCAGTTCCAGACAGGTCGGCGCAGGAAACACCATATATTTT
-	TRBJ1-1	-	TRBV27	CASSSGMNTEAFF	TGTGCCAGCAGTAGCGGTATGAACACTGAAGCTTTCTTT
-	TRBJ2-2	-	TRBV6-5	CASRRTFTGELFF	TGTGCCAGCAGGAGGACATTTACCGGGGAGCTGTTTTTT
-	TRBJ1-4	-	TRBV24-1	CATSDLTGKLFF	TGTGCCACCAGTGATTTGACAGGAAAACTGTTTTTT
-	TRBJ2-1	-	TRBV18	CASSPGQSDEQFF	TGTGCCAGCTCACCCGGACAGTCCGATGAGCAGTTCTTC
-	TRBJ2-6	-	TRBV18	CASSPPGGANVLTF	TGTGCCAGCTCACCACCCGGGGGGGCCAACGTCCTGACTTTC
TRBD1	TRBJ1-5	-	TRBV2	CASSTGQGAEQPQHF	TGTGCCAGCAGTACCGGACAGGGGGCGGAACAGCCCCAGCATTTT
-	TRBJ2-1	-	TRBV5-1	CASSLDSYNEQFF	TGCGCCAGCAGCTTGGACAGCTACAATGAGCAGTTCTTC
TRBD1	TRBJ2-5	-	TRBV30	CAWSTGGETQYF	TGTGCCTGGAGCACAGGGGGCGAGACCCAGTACTTC
TRBD2	TRBJ2-1	-	TRBV5-4	CASSLGGGTYNEQFF	TGTGCCAGCAGCTTGGGGGGGGGAACCTACAATGAGCAGTTCTTC
TRBD2	TRBJ2-1	-	TRBV5-1	CASSLLAGGLNEQFF	TGCGCCAGCAGCTTACTAGCGGGGGGCCTCAATGAGCAGTTCTTC
TRBD1	TRBJ1-2	-	TRBV6-1	CASSEGGQQYGYTF	TGTGCCAGCAGTGAAGGGGGACAGCAGTATGGCTACACCTTC
TRBD2	TRBJ2-3	once	TRBV2	CATGLLTDTQYF	TGTGCCACGGGACTACTCACAGATACGCAGTATTTT
-	TRBJ1-2	-	TRBV6-1	CASSEWGGLFGGYTF	TGTGCCAGCAGTGAATGGGGCGGATTATTCGGTGGCTACACCTTC
TRBD2	TRBJ2-7	-	TRBV6-5	CASRAGTSYEQYF	TGTGCCAGCAGAGCGGGAACCTCCTACGAGCAGTACTTC
TRBD1	TRBJ1-2	-	TRBV28	CASSSPGTGDGYTF	TGTGCCAGCAGTTCCCCCGGGACAGGGGATGGCTACACCTTC
TRBD1	TRBJ1-6	-	TRBV15	CATSRGTGNSPLHF	TGTGCCACCAGCAGAGGGACAGGGAATTCACCCCTCCACTTT
TRBD1	TRBJ2-3	-	TRBV3-1/TRBV3-2	CASSQDLPGQGLDTQYF	TGTGCCAGCAGCCAAGATCTCCCGGGACAGGGATTAGATACGCAGTATTTT
-	TRBJ1-2	-	TRBV30	CAWSGAPAGVSPYGYTF	TGTGCCTGGAGTGGCGCCCCCGCCGGAGTAAGCCCCTATGGCTACACCTTC
-	TRBJ1-1	-	TRBV11-2	CASSPLGGANTEAFF	TGTGCCAGCAGCCCCCTTGGGGGGGCGAACACTGAAGCTTTCTTT
TRBD1	TRBJ1-2	-	TRBV14	CASSQSWDRVSLGYTF	TGTGCCAGCAGCCAAAGCTGGGACAGGGTCTCTCTTGGCTACACCTTC
-	TRBJ1-6	-	TRBV27	CASTLSGLRTYNSPLHF	TGTGCCAGCACCCTGTCAGGGTTACGGACCTATAATTCACCCCTCCACTTT
-	TRBJ1-5	-	TRBV19	CASSIEGFSNQPQHF	TGTGCCAGTAGTATAGAGGGCTTTAGCAATCAGCCCCAGCATTTT
-	TRBJ2-5	-	TRBV5-1	CASSPGQYQETQYF	TGCGCCAGCAGCCCGGGTCAGTACCAAGAGACCCAGTACTTC
TRBD1	TRBJ1-4	-	TRBV19	CASSSFSGQGDEKLFF	TGTGCCAGTAGTAGTTTTTCGGGACAGGGTGACGAAAAACTGTTTTTT
-	TRBJ1-2	-	TRBV10-1	CASSERQSYGYTF	TGCGCCAGCAGTGAGCGTCAGTCCTATGGCTACACCTTC
-	TRBJ2-1	-	TRBV14	CASSELGQDNEQFF	TGTGCCAGCAGCGAGCTGGGGCAGGACAATGAGCAGTTCTTC
TRBD1	TRBJ2-3	-	TRBV29-1	CSVPLHRGGTDTQYF	TGCAGCGTCCCGCTCCACAGGGGCGGCACAGATACGCAGTATTTT
-	TRBJ1-1	once	TRBV19	CASSFTKNTEAFF	TGTGCCAGTAGTTTCACAAAGAACACTGAAGCTTTCTTT
-	TRBJ2-7	few	TRBV11-3	CASSLQGAYEQYF	TGTGCCAGCAGCTTACAGGGCGCCTACGAGCAGTACTTC
-	TRBJ2-3	-	TRBV30	CAWDQSSDTQYF	TGTGCCTGGGATCAATCTAGCGATACGCAGTATTTT
-	TRBJ1-1	-	TRBV7-9	CASSPTGGITEAFF	TGTGCCAGCAGCCCCACCGGGGGGATCACTGAAGCTTTCTTT
-	TRBJ2-6	-	TRBV6-1	CASSEQGWVGSGANVLTF	TGTGCCAGCAGTGAACAGGGGTGGGTTGGCTCTGGGGCCAACGTCCTGACTTTC
-	TRBJ2-7	-	TRBV5-1	CASSLVGQSYEQYF	TGCGCCAGCAGCTTGGTAGGACAGTCCTACGAGCAGTACTTC
-	TRBJ2-1	-	TRBV21-1	CASSEKESAGGPSNEQFF	TGTGCCAGCAGCGAAAAGGAGAGCGCGGGGGGGCCCTCAAATGAGCAGTTCTTC
TRBD1	TRBJ1-1	-	TRBV6-6	CASSADSGTANTEAFF	TGTGCCAGCAGTGCCGACTCCGGGACAGCGAACACTGAAGCTTTCTTT
-	TRBJ1-5	-	TRBV19	CASKTGYSNQPQHF	TGTGCCAGTAAAACGGGGTATAGCAATCAGCCCCAGCATTTT
TRBD2	TRBJ2-1	-	TRBV11-2	CASSLGAAGGSIFLF	TGTGCCAGCAGCCTAGGTGCAGCGGGGGGGTCCATCTTCCTCTTC
-	TRBJ2-7	-	TRBV27	CASSSLTGYEQYF	TGTGCCAGCAGTTCATTAACAGGCTACGAGCAGTACTTC
TRBD2	TRBJ2-1	-	TRBV6-1	CASSARSTSGGLGNEQFF	TGTGCCAGCAGTGCACGATCCACTAGCGGGGGGCTCGGGAATGAGCAGTTCTTC